The rows below give T cell receptor beta chains drawn from one sample of a study of blood T cell repertoires in COVID-19. Sequencing used immunoSEQ multiplex PCR; TCRdb keeps in-frame clones, though not all of them. The sample lists about 160,000 clones, 92% occurring once. The sequencing input was peripheral blood. The receptors come from a man in his thirties or forties with COVID-19, enrolled during active disease. The CDR3 runs from the conserved cysteine through the conserved F or W. The order of the fields is clone size, V gene, J gene, D gene, CDR3 DNA, CDR3 protein. D genes are given only for firm matches. Where a row states a size, it is once, few, many or the class of an expanded clone; other rows omit it.

clone size: -
V gene: TRBV7-2
J gene: TRBJ1-5
D gene: TRBD1
CDR3 DNA: TGTGCCAGCAGCTTAGTACAGGGGGCGAGGAGCAATCAGCCCCAGCATTTT
CDR3 protein: CASSLVQGARSNQPQHF

clone size: -
V gene: TRBV15
J gene: TRBJ2-1
D gene: -
CDR3 DNA: TGTGCCACCAGCAGAGATAAAGTGAGTGAGCAGTTCTTC
CDR3 protein: CATSRDKVSEQFF

clone size: -
V gene: TRBV28
J gene: TRBJ2-5
D gene: -
CDR3 DNA: TGTGCCAGCAGGACTGTTCAAGAGACCCAGTACTTC
CDR3 protein: CASRTVQETQYF

clone size: -
V gene: TRBV4-2
J gene: TRBJ2-7
D gene: TRBD1
CDR3 DNA: TGTGCCAGCAGCCAGACAGACAGGGAATACGAGCAGTACTTC
CDR3 protein: CASSQTDREYEQYF

clone size: -
V gene: TRBV28
J gene: TRBJ1-5
D gene: -
CDR3 DNA: TGTGCCAGCAGTTTATCTCTACTTACCTTTAGCAATCAGCCCCAGCATTTT
CDR3 protein: CASSLSLLTFSNQPQHF

clone size: -
V gene: TRBV29-1
J gene: TRBJ2-1
D gene: -
CDR3 DNA: TGCAGCGTTCGCTCAACTTACAATGAGCAGTTCTTC
CDR3 protein: CSVRSTYNEQFF

clone size: once
V gene: TRBV9
J gene: TRBJ1-5
D gene: TRBD1
CDR3 DNA: TGTGCCAACAGACAGGGGTGCAATCAGCCCCAGCATTTT
CDR3 protein: CANRQGCNQPQHF

clone size: -
V gene: TRBV3-1/TRBV3-2
J gene: TRBJ1-3
D gene: -
CDR3 DNA: TGTGCCAGCAGCCAAGACAGGGGAGGAAACACCATATATTTT
CDR3 protein: CASSQDRGGNTIYF

clone size: -
V gene: TRBV7-8
J gene: TRBJ1-6
D gene: TRBD1
CDR3 DNA: TGTGCCAGCAGCCTGGTCGGACAGGGAGGTTCACCCCTCCACTTT
CDR3 protein: CASSLVGQGGSPLHF

clone size: -
V gene: TRBV7-9
J gene: TRBJ2-7
D gene: TRBD2
CDR3 DNA: TGTGCCAGCAGCAACCCCGGGGGGGACGAGCAGTACTTC
CDR3 protein: CASSNPGGDEQYF

clone size: -
V gene: TRBV7-2
J gene: TRBJ2-2
D gene: -
CDR3 DNA: TGTGCCAGCAGCCGCACACAGGGGAACACCGGGGAGCTGTTTTTT
CDR3 protein: CASSRTQGNTGELFF

clone size: -
V gene: TRBV27
J gene: TRBJ1-1
D gene: -
CDR3 DNA: TGTGCCAGCAGTTCTAAGAGGCTCGGGGGCACTGAAGCTTTCTTT
CDR3 protein: CASSSKRLGGTEAFF

clone size: -
V gene: TRBV2
J gene: TRBJ1-1
D gene: TRBD1
CDR3 DNA: TGTGCCAGCAGGGTGCTTGCCGGGACAGGGGGCCTTGAAGCTTTCTTT
CDR3 protein: CASRVLAGTGGLEAFF

clone size: -
V gene: TRBV9
J gene: TRBJ2-1
D gene: TRBD1
CDR3 DNA: TGTGCCAGCAGCCCCAGGGACAGCTCCTACAATGAGCAGTTCTTC
CDR3 protein: CASSPRDSSYNEQFF

clone size: once
V gene: TRBV7-2
J gene: TRBJ1-5
D gene: -
CDR3 DNA: TGTGCCAGCAGCTTATTACAGGGTGGCCAGCCCCAGCATTTT
CDR3 protein: CASSLLQGGQPQHF

clone size: -
V gene: TRBV6-1
J gene: TRBJ2-3
D gene: TRBD2
CDR3 DNA: TGTGCCAGCAGTGAATATGGGCCTAGCGGGACAGATACGCAGTATTTT
CDR3 protein: CASSEYGPSGTDTQYF

clone size: -
V gene: TRBV28
J gene: TRBJ1-1
D gene: -
CDR3 DNA: TGTGCCAGCAGTTCCCCCTTTATATTGACTGAAGCTTTCTTT
CDR3 protein: CASSSPFILTEAFF

clone size: -
V gene: TRBV4-2
J gene: TRBJ2-3
D gene: -
CDR3 DNA: TGTGCCAGCAGCCAAGAAGCGTCGGTTAGCACAGATACGCAGTATTTT
CDR3 protein: CASSQEASVSTDTQYF

clone size: -
V gene: TRBV27
J gene: TRBJ1-1
D gene: TRBD1
CDR3 DNA: TGTGCCAGCAGTAAAGCGACCGGGACAGCGGTGAACACTGAAGCTTTCTTT
CDR3 protein: CASSKATGTAVNTEAFF

clone size: -
V gene: TRBV5-6
J gene: TRBJ2-5
D gene: TRBD2
CDR3 DNA: TGTGCCAGCAGCCCACCAGGACTAGCGGGAGTCCGCCAAGAGACCCAGTACTTC
CDR3 protein: CASSPPGLAGVRQETQYF

clone size: -
V gene: TRBV7-9
J gene: TRBJ1-1
D gene: -
CDR3 DNA: TGTGCCAGCAGCTTAACGGAGGGAACTGAAGCTTTCTTT
CDR3 protein: CASSLTEGTEAFF

clone size: -
V gene: TRBV28
J gene: TRBJ1-5
D gene: -
CDR3 DNA: TGTGCCAGCAGTTTACTCACAGGGCGCCAGCCCCAGCATTTT
CDR3 protein: CASSLLTGRQPQHF

clone size: -
V gene: TRBV6-6
J gene: TRBJ2-2
D gene: TRBD2
CDR3 DNA: TGTGCCAGCAGTCGGCGGGGGGATGTCGCGAACACCGGGGAGCTGTTTTTT
CDR3 protein: CASSRRGDVANTGELFF

clone size: -
V gene: TRBV28
J gene: TRBJ2-6
D gene: -
CDR3 DNA: TGTGCCAGCCTGACAGCTGGGGCCAACGTCCTGACTTTC
CDR3 protein: CASLTAGANVLTF

clone size: -
V gene: TRBV28
J gene: TRBJ2-1
D gene: -
CDR3 DNA: TGTGCCAGCAGTGTAAAGGGACTGAATTACAATGAGCAGTTCTTC
CDR3 protein: CASSVKGLNYNEQFF